This T cell receptor beta chain came from a study of T cell responses to AZD1222 COVID-19 vaccine. Study-wide findings and caveats: Two AZD1222 administrations were followed by greater Spike-specific TCR breadth and depth. Baseline serology detected seropositivity in only a handful of AZD1222 recipients. Among the donors, most were white British and more were female, and clonal diversity was possibly underestimated. At 160-218 and 743-854, vaccine-associated CD4 TCRs were dominant, and they spanned spike.

Trimming at V came to 3 bases and at J to 7 bases, leaving 13 bases not matched to a gene. The CDR3 runs to 17 residues. The germline gives CDR1 KGHSH, CDR2 LQKENI. TCRdb's copy holds only in-frame clones and misses some; the assay was immunoSEQ multiplex PCR. The sample contains approximately 140,000 clones, around 93% of which appear only once. Turning to this clone: Its antigen is as yet unknown.

The origin of this receptor is an adult in good health. The chain uses TRBV18 and TRBJ1-4; 8 bases map to TRBD1. The starting material was peripheral blood, obtained on day 0 of AZD1222 vaccination. The CDR3 region is CASSPNPGVDRAEKLFF. The CDR3 DNA is TGTGCCAGCTCACCCAATCCCGGGGTGGACAGGGCTGAAAAACTGTTTTTT.